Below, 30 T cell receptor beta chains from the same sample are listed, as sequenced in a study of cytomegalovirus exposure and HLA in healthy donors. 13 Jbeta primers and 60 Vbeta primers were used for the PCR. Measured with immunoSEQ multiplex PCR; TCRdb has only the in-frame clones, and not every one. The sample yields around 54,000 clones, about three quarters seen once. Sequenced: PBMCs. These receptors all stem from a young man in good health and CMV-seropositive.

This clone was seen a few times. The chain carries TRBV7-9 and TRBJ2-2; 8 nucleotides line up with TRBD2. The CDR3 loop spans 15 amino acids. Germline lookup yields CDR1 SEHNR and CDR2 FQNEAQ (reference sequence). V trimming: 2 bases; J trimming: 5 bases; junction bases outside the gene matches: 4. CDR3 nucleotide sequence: TGTGCCAGCAGCTTACGGGGGGGATCGACCGGGGAGCTGTTTTTT. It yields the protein CASSLRGGSTGELFF.

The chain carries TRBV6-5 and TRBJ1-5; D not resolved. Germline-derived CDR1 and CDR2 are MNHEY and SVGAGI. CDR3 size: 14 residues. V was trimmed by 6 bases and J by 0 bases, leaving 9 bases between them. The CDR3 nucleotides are TGTGCCAGCAGGGCCCTTCATAGCAATCAGCCCCAGCATTTT. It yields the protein CASRALHSNQPQHF.

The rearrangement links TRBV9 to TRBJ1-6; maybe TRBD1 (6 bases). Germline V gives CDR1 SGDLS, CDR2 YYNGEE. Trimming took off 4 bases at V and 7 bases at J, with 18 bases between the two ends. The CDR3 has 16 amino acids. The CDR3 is CASSPGAGAGNSPLHF. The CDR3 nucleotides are TGTGCCAGCAGCCCAGGGGCGGGGGCGGGCAATTCACCCCTCCACTTT.

The CDR3 DNA reads TGTGCTAGCGCCGGGGACACAGATACGCAGTATTTT. Protein sequence: CASAGDTDTQYF. V is TRBV6-1 and J is TRBJ2-3, with D possibly being TRBD2 (5 bases). This CDR3 contains 12 residues. From germline, CDR1 is MNHNS and CDR2 SASEGT.

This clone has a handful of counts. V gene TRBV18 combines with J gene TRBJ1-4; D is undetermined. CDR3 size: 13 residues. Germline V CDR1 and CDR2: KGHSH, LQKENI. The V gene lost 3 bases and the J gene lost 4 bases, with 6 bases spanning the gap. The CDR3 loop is CASSPSLNEKLFF. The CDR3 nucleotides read TGTGCCAGCTCACCGTCCCTTAATGAAAAACTGTTTTTT.

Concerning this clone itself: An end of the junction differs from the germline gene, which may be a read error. CDR3 amino acids: CASSLPGTGGNYGYAF. The CDR3 nucleotides are TGTGCCAGCAGCCTACCAGGGACAGGGGGTAACTATGGCTACGCCTTC. V and J are TRBV5-6 and TRBJ1-2; 11 bases map to TRBD1. Germline CDR1 is SGHDT and CDR2 is YYEEEE. The CDR3 loop spans 16 amino acids.

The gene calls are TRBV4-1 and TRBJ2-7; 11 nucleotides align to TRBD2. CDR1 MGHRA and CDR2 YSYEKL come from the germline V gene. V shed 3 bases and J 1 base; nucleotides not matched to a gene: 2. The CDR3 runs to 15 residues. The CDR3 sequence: CASSHLAGGSYEQYF. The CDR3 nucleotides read TGCGCCAGCAGCCACCTAGCGGGGGGTTCCTACGAGCAGTACTTC.

The CDR3 spells CASSIRVGLTNSPLHF. The CDR3 DNA is TGTGCCAGTAGTATAAGAGTGGGCCTGACTAATTCACCCCTCCACTTT. This chain joins TRBV19 and TRBJ1-6, with unresolved D. The germline gives CDR1 LNHDA, CDR2 SQIVND (reference sequence). Trimming left V 2 bases short and J 6 bases short, with 14 bases between. The CDR3 totals 16 residues.

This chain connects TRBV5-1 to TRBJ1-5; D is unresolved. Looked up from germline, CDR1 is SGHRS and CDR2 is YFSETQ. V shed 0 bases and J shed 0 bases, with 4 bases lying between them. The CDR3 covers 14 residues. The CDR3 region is CASSLDSSNQPQHF. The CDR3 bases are TGCGCCAGCAGCTTGGATAGTAGCAATCAGCCCCAGCATTTT.

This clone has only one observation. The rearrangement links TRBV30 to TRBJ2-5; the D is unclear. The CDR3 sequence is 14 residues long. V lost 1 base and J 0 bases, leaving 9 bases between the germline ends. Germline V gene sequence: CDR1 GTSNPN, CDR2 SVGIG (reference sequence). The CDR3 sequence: CAWSAQRYQETQYF. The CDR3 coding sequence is TGTGCCTGGAGTGCCCAGCGATACCAAGAGACCCAGTACTTC.

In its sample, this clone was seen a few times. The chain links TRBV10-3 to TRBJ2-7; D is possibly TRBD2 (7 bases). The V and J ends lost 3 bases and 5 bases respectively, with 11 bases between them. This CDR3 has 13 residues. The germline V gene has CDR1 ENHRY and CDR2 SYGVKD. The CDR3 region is CAISEGGEDEQYF. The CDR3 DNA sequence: TGTGCCATCAGTGAAGGGGGGGAAGACGAGCAGTACTTC.

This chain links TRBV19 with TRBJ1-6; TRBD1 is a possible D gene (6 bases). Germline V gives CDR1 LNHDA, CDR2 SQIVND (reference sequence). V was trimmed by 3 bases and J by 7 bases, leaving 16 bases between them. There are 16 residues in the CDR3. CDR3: CASSILLGGVNSPLHF. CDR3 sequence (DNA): TGTGCCAGTAGTATCTTATTAGGGGGGGTAAATTCACCCCTCCACTTT.

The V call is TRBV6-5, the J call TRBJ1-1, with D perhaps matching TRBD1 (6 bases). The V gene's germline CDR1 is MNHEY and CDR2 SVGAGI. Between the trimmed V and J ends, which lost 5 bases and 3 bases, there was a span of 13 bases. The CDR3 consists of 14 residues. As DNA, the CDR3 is TGTGCCAGCAGTCGGGCAGGGGAAGACACTGAAGCTTTCTTT. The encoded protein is CASSRAGEDTEAFF.

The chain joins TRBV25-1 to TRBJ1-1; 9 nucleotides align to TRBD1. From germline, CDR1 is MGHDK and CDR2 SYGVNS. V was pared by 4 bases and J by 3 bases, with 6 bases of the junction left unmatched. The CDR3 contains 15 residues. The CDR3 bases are TGTGCCAGCAGTGCCAACCGGGACAGGGACACTGAAGCTTTCTTT. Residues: CASSANRDRDTEAFF.

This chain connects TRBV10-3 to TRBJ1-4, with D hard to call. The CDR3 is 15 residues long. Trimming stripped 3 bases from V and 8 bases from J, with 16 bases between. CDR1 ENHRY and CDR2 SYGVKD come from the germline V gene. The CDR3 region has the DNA TGTGCCATCAGTGACTATGAAGCGTCGGAGGAAAAACTGTTTTTT. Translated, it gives CAISDYEASEEKLFF.

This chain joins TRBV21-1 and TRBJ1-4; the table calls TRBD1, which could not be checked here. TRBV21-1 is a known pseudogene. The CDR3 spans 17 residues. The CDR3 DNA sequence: TGTGCCAGCAGCAAAGTGAGGGGGCCCGAGCCGTTAGAAAAACTGTTTTTT. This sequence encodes CASSKVRGPEPLEKLFF.

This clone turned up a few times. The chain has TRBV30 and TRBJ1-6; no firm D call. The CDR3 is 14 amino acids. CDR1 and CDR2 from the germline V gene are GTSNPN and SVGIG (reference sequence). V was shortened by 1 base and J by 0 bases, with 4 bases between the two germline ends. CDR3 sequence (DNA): TGTGCCTGGAGTGGACACTCCTATAATTCACCCCTCCACTTT. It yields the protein CAWSGHSYNSPLHF. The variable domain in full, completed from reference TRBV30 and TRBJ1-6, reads SQTIHQWPATLVQPVGSPLSLECTVEGTSNPNLYWYRQAAGRGLQLLFYSVGIGQISSEVPQNLSASRPQDRQFILSSKKLLLSDSGFYLCAWSGHSYNSPLHFGNGTRLTVT.

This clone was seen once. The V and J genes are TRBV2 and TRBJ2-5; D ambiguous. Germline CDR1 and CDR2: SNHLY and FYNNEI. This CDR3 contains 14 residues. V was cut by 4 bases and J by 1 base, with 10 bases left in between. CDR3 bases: TGTGCCAGCAGTGTCAAGCGCTTCCAAGAGACCCAGTACTTC. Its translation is CASSVKRFQETQYF.

CDR3 DNA: TGTGCCAGCAGCCTTCAACAGGGATGGGAGACCCAGTACTTC. Its protein is CASSLQQGWETQYF. The rearrangement joins TRBV9 to TRBJ2-5; D is perhaps TRBD1 (6 bases). V was shortened by 4 bases and J by 5 bases, with 15 bases between the two germline ends. The CDR3 loop spans 14 amino acids. The germline CDR1 and CDR2 sequences are SGDLS and YYNGEE. Together with reference TRBV9 and TRBJ2-5, the CDR3 gives the full variable domain: DSGVTQTPKHLITATGQRVTLRCSPRSGDLSVYWYQQSLDQGLQFLIQYYNGEERAKGNILERFSAQQFPDLHSELNLSSLELGDSALYFCASSLQQGWETQYFGPGTRLLVL.

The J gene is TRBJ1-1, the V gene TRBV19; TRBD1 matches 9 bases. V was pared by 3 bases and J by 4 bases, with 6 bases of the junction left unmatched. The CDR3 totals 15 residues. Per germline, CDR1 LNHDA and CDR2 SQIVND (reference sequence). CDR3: CASSIRRQGVTEAFF. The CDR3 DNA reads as TGTGCCAGTAGTATTAGGCGACAGGGGGTCACTGAAGCTTTCTTT.

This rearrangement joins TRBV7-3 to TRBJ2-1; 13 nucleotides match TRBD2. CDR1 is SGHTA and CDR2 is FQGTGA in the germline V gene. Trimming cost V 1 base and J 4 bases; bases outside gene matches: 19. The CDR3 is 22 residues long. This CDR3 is CASSLKPPIPTSGGSSYNEQFF. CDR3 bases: TGTGCCAGCAGCTTAAAACCCCCAATCCCGACTAGCGGGGGGAGTAGTTACAATGAGCAGTTCTTC.

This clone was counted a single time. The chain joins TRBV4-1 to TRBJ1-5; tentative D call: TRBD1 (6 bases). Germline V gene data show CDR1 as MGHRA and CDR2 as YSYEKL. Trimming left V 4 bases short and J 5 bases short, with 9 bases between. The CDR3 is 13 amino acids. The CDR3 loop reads CASSPPGDQPQHF. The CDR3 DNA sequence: TGCGCCAGCAGCCCTCCAGGGGATCAGCCCCAGCATTTT.

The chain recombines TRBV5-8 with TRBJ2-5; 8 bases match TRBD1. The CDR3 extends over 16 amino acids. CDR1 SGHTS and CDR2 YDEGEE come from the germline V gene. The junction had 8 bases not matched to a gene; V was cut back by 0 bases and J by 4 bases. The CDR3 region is CASSLALTGVVETQYF. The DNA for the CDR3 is TGTGCCAGCAGCTTGGCGCTGACAGGGGTCGTAGAGACCCAGTACTTC.

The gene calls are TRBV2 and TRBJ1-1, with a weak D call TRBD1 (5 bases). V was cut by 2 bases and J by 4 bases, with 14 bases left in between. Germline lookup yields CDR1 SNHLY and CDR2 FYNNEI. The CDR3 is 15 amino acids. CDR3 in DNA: TGTGCCAGCAGTGAAAAAGCAGGGTCGTTCACTGAAGCTTTCTTT. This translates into CASSEKAGSFTEAFF.

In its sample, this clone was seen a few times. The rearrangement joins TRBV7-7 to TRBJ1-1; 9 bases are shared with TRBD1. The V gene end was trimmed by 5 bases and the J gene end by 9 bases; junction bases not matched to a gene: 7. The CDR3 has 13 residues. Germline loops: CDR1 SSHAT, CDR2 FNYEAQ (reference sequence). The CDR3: CASSPSQGAKAFF. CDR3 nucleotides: TGTGCCAGCAGCCCCTCACAGGGGGCGAAAGCTTTCTTT.

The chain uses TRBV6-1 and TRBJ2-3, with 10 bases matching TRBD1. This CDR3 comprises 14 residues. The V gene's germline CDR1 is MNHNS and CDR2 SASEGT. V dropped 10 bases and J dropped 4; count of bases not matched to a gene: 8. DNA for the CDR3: TGTGCCACCATGGACAGGGGGAGCCCAGATACGCAGTATTTT. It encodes CATMDRGSPDTQYF.

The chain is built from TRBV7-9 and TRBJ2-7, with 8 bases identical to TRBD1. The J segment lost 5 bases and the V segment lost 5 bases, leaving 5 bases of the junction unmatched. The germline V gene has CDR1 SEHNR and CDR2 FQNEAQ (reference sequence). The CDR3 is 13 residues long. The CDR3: CASSVRGLNEQYF. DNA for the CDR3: TGTGCCAGCAGCGTCAGGGGGCTAAACGAGCAGTACTTC.

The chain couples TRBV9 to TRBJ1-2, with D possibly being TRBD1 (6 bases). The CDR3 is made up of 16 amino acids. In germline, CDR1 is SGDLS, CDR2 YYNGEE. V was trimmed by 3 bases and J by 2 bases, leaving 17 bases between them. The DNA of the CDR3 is TGTGCCAGCAGCGAGACGGCAGGGGCGCGGAACTATGGCTACACCTTC. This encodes CASSETAGARNYGYTF.

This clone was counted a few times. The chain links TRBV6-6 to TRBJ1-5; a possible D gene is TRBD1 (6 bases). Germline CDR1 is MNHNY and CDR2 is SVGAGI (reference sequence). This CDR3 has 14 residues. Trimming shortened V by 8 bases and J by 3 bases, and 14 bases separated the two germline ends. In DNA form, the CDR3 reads TGTGCCAGCCAAAGACAGGACGTCAATCAGCCCCAGCATTTT. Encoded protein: CASQRQDVNQPQHF.

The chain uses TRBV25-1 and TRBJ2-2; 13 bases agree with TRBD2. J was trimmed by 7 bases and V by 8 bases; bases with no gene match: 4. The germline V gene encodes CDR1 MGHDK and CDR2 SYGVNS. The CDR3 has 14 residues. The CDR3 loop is CASGTSGVVGELFF. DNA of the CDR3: TGTGCCAGCGGGACTAGCGGGGTTGTCGGGGAGCTGTTTTTT. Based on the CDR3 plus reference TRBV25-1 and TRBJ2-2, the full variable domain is EADIYQTPRYLVIGTGKKITLECSQTMGHDKMYWYQQDPGMELHLIHYSYGVNSTEKGDLSSESTVSRIRTEHFPLTLESARPSHTSQYLCASGTSGVVGELFFGEGSRLTVL.